This passage covers 28 T cell receptor beta chains from one sample sequenced in a study of shared clonotypes between healthy human individuals. Only CD45RO-negative cells positively selected for CCR7 counted as naive CD8 cells, so terminally differentiated effector memory CD45RA+ cells were excluded. Measured with immunoSEQ multiplex PCR; TCRdb has only the in-frame clones, and not every one. The sample yields about 700,000 clones, about 90% seen once. The material sequenced was naive CD8+ T cells sorted from blood. These receptors originate from a man aged 25 to 40 in good health.

The genes are TRBV7-6 and TRBJ2-6; TRBD1 might be the D (6 bases). CDR3 size: 18 residues. Germline V CDR1 and CDR2: SGHVS, FNYEAQ. Trimming pared 1 base from V and 0 bases from J, leaving 13 bases between. The DNA of the CDR3 is TGTGCCAGCAGCTTAGACAGGGAATTCGACTCTGGGGCCAACGTCCTGACTTTC. This sequence encodes CASSLDREFDSGANVLTF.

This chain connects TRBV28 to TRBJ1-1; perhaps TRBD1 as D (6 bases). Per the germline V gene, CDR1 is MDHEN and CDR2 is SYDVKM. Trimming pared 3 bases from V and 2 bases from J, leaving 22 bases between. The CDR3 is 18 residues long. The CDR3 nucleotides read TGTGCCAGCAGTTTTCTGAGGAGCCGGGAGGGGGGAAACACTGAAGCTTTCTTT. This encodes CASSFLRSREGGNTEAFF. The complete variable domain, with remaining parts taken from reference TRBV28 and TRBJ1-1, reads DVKVTQSSRYLVKRTGEKVFLECVQDMDHENMFWYRQDPGLGLRLIYFSYDVKMKEKGDIPEGYSVSREKKERFSLILESASTNQTSMYLCASSFLRSREGGNTEAFFGQGTRLTVV.

The genes are TRBV2 and TRBJ1-2; TRBD1 matches 9 bases. The germline CDR1 and CDR2 sequences are SNHLY and FYNNEI. V dropped 6 bases and J dropped 4; count of bases not matched to a gene: 6. The CDR3 covers 14 residues. The CDR3 DNA sequence: TGTGCCAGCAGGGGACAGGGCTGGGCCTATGGCTACACCTTC. Its protein product is CASRGQGWAYGYTF.

The chain joins TRBV11-1 to TRBJ2-7, with a tentative D call TRBD2 (5 bases). This CDR3 is built from 14 residues. V shed 2 bases and J shed 3 bases, with 11 bases lying between them. Germline CDR1 SGHAT, CDR2 FQDESV (reference sequence). Here the CDR3 DNA reads TGTGCCAGCAGCTTAACGGGAAACGGCTACGAGCAGTACTTC. Translated, it gives CASSLTGNGYEQYF.

Points on this clone: Other nucleotide sequences from this sample produce the same CDR3. The genes are TRBV15 and TRBJ2-7; weak D call: TRBD2 (5 bases). Deletions cut 1 base from V and 2 bases from J, with 9 bases between. CDR3 length: 14 amino acids. Germline values: CDR1 LNHNV, CDR2 YYDKDF (reference sequence). CDR3 loop: CATSRVAGTYEQYF. CDR3 nucleotides: TGTGCCACCAGCAGAGTTGCGGGTACCTACGAGCAGTACTTC.

The chain is built from TRBV2 and TRBJ2-2; D remains ambiguous. Trimming took off 8 bases at V and 1 base at J, with 8 bases between the two ends. The CDR3 loop spans 13 amino acids. Looked up from germline, CDR1 is SNHLY and CDR2 is FYNNEI. CDR3 DNA sequence: TGTGCCAGCCTTCCGGGGAACACCGGGGAGCTGTTTTTT. Its protein product is CASLPGNTGELFF.

The chain recombines TRBV27 with TRBJ1-2; D not resolved. Trimming removed 6 bases at V and 6 bases at J, with 14 bases between. This CDR3 has 13 amino acids. Per germline, CDR1 MNHEY and CDR2 SMNVEV (reference sequence). The CDR3 DNA sequence: TGTGCCAGCAGCAACGGGCGGGTGCATGGCTACACCTTC. It specifies CASSNGRVHGYTF.

The V and J genes are TRBV27 and TRBJ1-1; D call uncertain. The CDR3 spans 13 residues. Germline V gene data show CDR1 as MNHEY and CDR2 as SMNVEV (reference sequence). Trimming pared 5 bases from V and 4 bases from J, leaving 11 bases between. DNA of the CDR3: TGTGCCAGCAGTCCATTGGGAGGCACTGAAGCTTTCTTT. Its translation: CASSPLGGTEAFF.

The chain is built from TRBV27 and TRBJ1-2; D is unclear. The CDR3 extends over 16 amino acids. Germline V gene data show CDR1 as MNHEY and CDR2 as SMNVEV (reference sequence). Trimming stripped 3 bases from V and 3 bases from J, with 17 bases between. DNA for the CDR3: TGTGCCAGCAGTTTCCTCCCGGGCAGTGATTACTATGGCTACACCTTC. It encodes CASSFLPGSDYYGYTF.

Notes on this clone: Other DNA sequences in this specimen translate into the identical CDR3. The rearrangement joins TRBV27 to TRBJ1-1; D not resolved. The germline V gene has CDR1 MNHEY and CDR2 SMNVEV (reference sequence). The V end lost 2 bases, the J end lost 0 bases, and 4 bases lay between the germline ends. This CDR3 contains 13 residues. CDR3 sequence reads: CASSLGLNTEAFF. CDR3 nucleotide sequence: TGTGCCAGCAGTTTAGGATTGAACACTGAAGCTTTCTTT.

The genes are TRBV25-1 and TRBJ2-2; D perhaps matches TRBD2 (5 bases). There are 16 residues in the CDR3. Trimming took 2 bases from V and 4 from J, leaving 14 bases between them. Germline CDR1 reads MGHDK; CDR2 reads SYGVNS. CDR3 in DNA: TGTGCCAGCAGTGAAGATTGGGGTGAGGGCACCGGGGAGCTGTTTTTT. Its translation: CASSEDWGEGTGELFF.

This clone was found a few times. The V and J genes are TRBV7-9 and TRBJ1-5; perhaps TRBD1 as D (5 bases). Germline-derived CDR1 and CDR2 are SEHNR and FQNEAQ (reference sequence). V dropped 0 bases and J dropped 4 bases, with 13 bases sitting between them. The CDR3 has 16 amino acids. As DNA, the CDR3 is TGTGCCAGCAGCTTAGCCAGGGCCGGGGAAAATCAGCCCCAGCATTTT. Translation gives CASSLARAGENQPQHF.

The chain recombines TRBV9 with TRBJ2-1; TRBD2 agrees at 7 bases. V was pared by 3 bases and J by 1 base, with 7 bases of the junction left unmatched. Germline values: CDR1 SGDLS, CDR2 YYNGEE. The CDR3 spans 16 residues. The DNA of the CDR3 is TGTGCCAGCAGCGGGGGGAGGGCCGAGTCCTACAATGAGCAGTTCTTC. Protein product: CASSGGRAESYNEQFF.

V usage is TRBV7-6 and J usage is TRBJ2-5; 9 bases are shared with TRBD2. CDR1 is SGHVS, CDR2 FNYEAQ, per germline. After removal of 3 bases from V and 2 bases from J, the junction contained 4 bases not matched to a gene. The CDR3 is 15 amino acids. The CDR3 loop is CASSFSSGSQETQYF. In DNA, the CDR3 is TGTGCCAGCAGCTTCAGTAGCGGGAGTCAAGAGACCCAGTACTTC.

V gene TRBV4-1 combines with J gene TRBJ1-5, with D unclear. Germline assignment: CDR1 MGHRA and CDR2 YSYEKL. V shed 4 bases and J shed 6 bases, with 10 bases lying between them. This CDR3 has 13 residues. The CDR3: CASSPEGFQPQHF. CDR3 nucleotides: TGCGCCAGCAGCCCGGAGGGCTTTCAGCCCCAGCATTTT.

The genes are TRBV5-5 and TRBJ2-2; maybe TRBD1 (5 bases). V was clipped by 1 base and J by 6 bases, with 7 bases between them. The CDR3 has 13 amino acids. The germline V gene encodes CDR1 SGHKS and CDR2 YYEKEE (reference sequence). CDR3 nucleotide sequence: TGTGCCAGCAGCTTGAGGGGCCCCGGGGAGCTGTTTTTT. It encodes CASSLRGPGELFF.

V is TRBV9 and J is TRBJ1-2, with D perhaps matching TRBD1 (6 bases). Germline V gene lookup returns CDR1 SGDLS and CDR2 YYNGEE. CDR3 length equals 14 residues. V lost 4 bases, J lost 5 bases, and 15 bases lay in between. CDR3 DNA sequence: TGTGCCAGCAGCCCGCAAACAGGGAGGTATGGCTACACCTTC. Its protein is CASSPQTGRYGYTF.

The chain employs TRBV5-6 and TRBJ1-3, with a weak D call TRBD1 (6 bases). From germline, CDR1 is SGHDT and CDR2 YYEEEE. The CDR3 is 16 residues long. V dropped 3 bases and J dropped 0 bases, with 13 bases sitting between them. The chain's CDR3 is CASSYRQALSGNTIYF. CDR3 sequence (DNA): TGTGCCAGCAGCTACCGACAGGCACTCTCTGGAAACACCATATATTTT. Supplemented by reference TRBV5-6 and TRBJ1-3, the full variable domain reads DAGVTQSPTHLIKTRGQQVTLRCSPKSGHDTVSWYQQALGQGPQFIFQYYEEEERQRGNFPDRFSGHQFPNYSSELNVNALLLGDSALYLCASSYRQALSGNTIYFGEGSWLTVV.

The chain recombines TRBV28 with TRBJ2-7, with a tentative D call TRBD2 (5 bases). This CDR3 region has 13 residues. CDR1 MDHEN and CDR2 SYDVKM come from the germline V gene. V was shortened by 6 bases and J by 3 bases, with 12 bases between the two germline ends. The CDR3 here is CASSREGVYEQYF. In nucleotides, the CDR3 is TGTGCCAGCAGCAGAGAGGGAGTCTACGAGCAGTACTTC.

Judged by abundance, this clone is large. The chain carries TRBV28 and TRBJ1-1; a possible D gene is TRBD1 (5 bases). Germline V gene lookup returns CDR1 MDHEN and CDR2 SYDVKM. Trimming cost V 5 bases and J 4 bases, with 8 bases left between them. This CDR3 region has 12 residues. The CDR3 is CASSRDVTEAFF. CDR3 DNA: TGTGCCAGCAGTCGGGACGTCACTGAAGCTTTCTTT.

This chain joins TRBV4-1 and TRBJ2-1; 7 nucleotides match TRBD1. Trimming at V came to 1 base and at J to 8 bases, leaving 11 bases not matched to a gene. Germline V gives CDR1 MGHRA, CDR2 YSYEKL. This CDR3 contains 16 residues. Written as DNA, the CDR3 is TGCGCCAGCAGCCAAGGGGAACAGGGGTCCGCCGATGAGCAGTTCTTC. This gives the protein CASSQGEQGSADEQFF.

The J gene is TRBJ1-2, the V gene TRBV4-3; D call uncertain. CDR1 and CDR2 from the germline V gene are LGHNA and YSLEER. The CDR3 has 15 amino acids. V lost 0 bases to trimming and J lost 5 bases, with 13 bases between them. The CDR3 DNA follows: TGCGCCAGCAGCCAAGAGCTAGCCACTCGGTATGGCTACACCTTC. Translated: CASSQELATRYGYTF.

This clone was recorded once. The chain combines TRBV18 with TRBJ2-5; D might be TRBD2 (5 bases). The CDR3 totals 14 residues. Germline-derived CDR1 and CDR2 are KGHSH and LQKENI. V lost 3 bases to trimming and J lost 5 bases, with 13 bases between them. In DNA, the CDR3 is TGTGCCAGCTCACCGGAGGACTCTTCGGAGACCCAGTACTTC. The encoded protein is CASSPEDSSETQYF.

The J gene is TRBJ1-4, the V gene TRBV29-1; D gene ambiguous. The CDR3 runs to 12 residues. Per the germline V gene, CDR1 is SQVTM and CDR2 is ANQGSEA. V lost 6 bases, J lost 11 bases, and 16 bases lay in between. Here the CDR3 reads CSVTGREDKLFF. In DNA, the CDR3 is TGCAGCGTCACGGGTCGGGAGGATAAACTGTTTTTT.

This sequence joins TRBV28 and TRBJ2-1, with D possibly being TRBD1 or TRBD2 (5 bases each). The CDR3 covers 14 residues. Germline CDR1 is MDHEN and CDR2 is SYDVKM. With 10 bases removed from V and 3 bases from J, the gap between germline ends came to 16 bases. The CDR3 region is CAISGWGNYNEQFF. The CDR3, as DNA: TGTGCCATCTCAGGGTGGGGGAACTACAATGAGCAGTTCTTC.

The chain has TRBV5-1 and TRBJ2-3; 13 nucleotides agree with TRBD2. Trimming at V came to 1 base and at J to 4 bases, leaving 6 bases not matched to a gene. The CDR3 consists of 17 residues. Germline CDR1 is SGHRS and CDR2 is YFSETQ. DNA of the CDR3: TGCGCCAGCAGCTTGACTAGCGGGAGGGCCGGTGCAGATACGCAGTATTTT. Protein sequence: CASSLTSGRAGADTQYF.

The chain uses TRBV29-1 and TRBJ2-1, with 7 bases matching TRBD1. J lost 6 bases, V lost 6 bases, and 14 bases had no gene match. There are 15 residues in the CDR3. Germline CDR1 and CDR2: SQVTM and ANQGSEA. This chain's CDR3 is CSVPGWSGGGNEQFF. The CDR3 nucleotides are TGCAGCGTCCCCGGCTGGTCAGGGGGTGGCAATGAGCAGTTCTTC.

About this clone itself: A far larger clone is off by one base, so a read error is likely. This sample also contains other DNA sequences that code for the same CDR3. The CDR3 spells CASSIGLALSLEQFF. The CDR3 DNA sequence: TGTGCCAGTAGCATAGGACTAGCCCTTTCTCTTGAGCAGTTCTTC. The rearrangement uses TRBV19 and TRBJ2-1, with TRBD2 matching over 8 bases. The CDR3 is 15 amino acids. The germline V gene encodes CDR1 LNHDA and CDR2 SQIVND (reference sequence). Looking up the rest from reference TRBV19 and TRBJ2-1 gives the full variable domain: DGGITQSPKYLFRKEGQNVTLSCEQNLNHDAMYWYRQDPGQGLRLIYYSQIVNDFQKGDIAEGYSVSREKKESFPLTVTSAQKNPTAFYLCASSIGLALSLEQFFGPGTRLTVL.